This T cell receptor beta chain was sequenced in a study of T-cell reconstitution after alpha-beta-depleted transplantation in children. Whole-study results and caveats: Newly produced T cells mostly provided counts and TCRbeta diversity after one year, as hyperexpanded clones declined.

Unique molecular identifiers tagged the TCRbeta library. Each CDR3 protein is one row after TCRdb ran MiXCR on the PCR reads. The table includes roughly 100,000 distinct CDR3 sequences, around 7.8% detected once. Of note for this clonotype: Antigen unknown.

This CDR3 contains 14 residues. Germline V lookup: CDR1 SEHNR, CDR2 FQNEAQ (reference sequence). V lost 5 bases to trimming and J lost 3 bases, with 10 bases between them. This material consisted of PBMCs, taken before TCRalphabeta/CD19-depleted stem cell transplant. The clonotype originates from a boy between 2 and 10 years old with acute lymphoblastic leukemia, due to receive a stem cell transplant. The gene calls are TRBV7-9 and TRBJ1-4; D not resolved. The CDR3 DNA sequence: TGTGCCAGCAGCCCCGCCCACGCTAATGAAAAACTGTTTTTT. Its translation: CASSPAHANEKLFF.